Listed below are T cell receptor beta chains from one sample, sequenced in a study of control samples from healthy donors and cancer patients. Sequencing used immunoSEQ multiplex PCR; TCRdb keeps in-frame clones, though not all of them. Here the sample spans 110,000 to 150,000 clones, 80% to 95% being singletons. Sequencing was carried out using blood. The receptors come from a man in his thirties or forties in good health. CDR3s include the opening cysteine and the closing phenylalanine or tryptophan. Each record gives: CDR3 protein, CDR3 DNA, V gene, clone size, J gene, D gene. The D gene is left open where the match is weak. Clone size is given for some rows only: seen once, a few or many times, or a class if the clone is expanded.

CDR3 protein: CASSIDRVWSDTQYF
CDR3 DNA: TGTGCCAGTAGTATAGATCGGGTGTGGTCAGATACGCAGTATTTT
V gene: TRBV19
clone size: .
J gene: TRBJ2-3
D gene: .

CDR3 protein: CASSSPLGASGRKVLEQFF
CDR3 DNA: TGTGCCAGCAGTTCCCCCCTGGGGGCTAGCGGGAGGAAAGTACTTGAGCAGTTCTTC
V gene: TRBV28
clone size: .
J gene: TRBJ2-1
D gene: TRBD2

CDR3 protein: CASSYSIGGSYEQYF
CDR3 DNA: TGTGCCAGCAGTTACTCGATCGGCGGCTCCTACGAGCAGTACTTC
V gene: TRBV6-5
clone size: .
J gene: TRBJ2-7
D gene: .

CDR3 protein: CASRRGGANEKLFF
CDR3 DNA: TGTGCCAGCAGACGGGGGGGGGCTAATGAAAAACTGTTTTTT
V gene: TRBV6-5
clone size: once
J gene: TRBJ1-4
D gene: .

CDR3 protein: CASSPRSPRSPLHF
CDR3 DNA: TGTGCCAGCAGTCCCCGTTCCCCGCGTTCACCCCTCCACTTT
V gene: TRBV28
clone size: .
J gene: TRBJ1-6
D gene: .

CDR3 protein: CAIRPGAGDTQYF
CDR3 DNA: TGTGCCATCAGACCAGGGGCGGGTGATACGCAGTATTTT
V gene: TRBV10-3
clone size: .
J gene: TRBJ2-3
D gene: .

CDR3 protein: CASSQVSSGSFLYNEQFF
CDR3 DNA: TGTGCCAGCAGCCAAGTCTCTAGCGGGAGCTTTCTGTACAATGAGCAGTTCTTC
V gene: TRBV4-2
clone size: .
J gene: TRBJ2-1
D gene: TRBD2

CDR3 protein: CASRPGQQIYEQYF
CDR3 DNA: TGTGCCAGCAGACCGGGACAACAAATCTACGAGCAGTACTTC
V gene: TRBV28
clone size: .
J gene: TRBJ2-7
D gene: .

CDR3 protein: CASSPGRGVFDGYTF
CDR3 DNA: TGTGCCAGCAGTCCAGGGAGAGGGGTTTTCGATGGCTACACCTTC
V gene: TRBV7-9
clone size: .
J gene: TRBJ1-2
D gene: .

CDR3 protein: CASIPTGNQPQHF
CDR3 DNA: TGTGCCAGCATTCCGACAGGCAATCAGCCCCAGCATTTT
V gene: TRBV28
clone size: .
J gene: TRBJ1-5
D gene: .

CDR3 protein: CASSFHYEQYF
CDR3 DNA: TGTGCCAGCAGTTTTCACTACGAGCAGTACTTC
V gene: TRBV12-3/TRBV12-4
clone size: .
J gene: TRBJ2-7
D gene: .

CDR3 protein: CASSLDSGLGEITDTQYF
CDR3 DNA: TGTGCCAGCAGCTTAGATTCAGGGCTGGGAGAGATCACAGATACGCAGTATTTT
V gene: TRBV7-9
clone size: .
J gene: TRBJ2-3
D gene: .

CDR3 protein: CASSLLPSGNSYEQYF
CDR3 DNA: TGTGCCAGCAGCTTACTTCCTAGCGGGAATTCCTACGAGCAGTACTTC
V gene: TRBV7-8
clone size: .
J gene: TRBJ2-7
D gene: TRBD2

CDR3 protein: CASSDSSGGTDTQYF
CDR3 DNA: TGTGCCAGCAGTGACTCGTCGGGAGGCACAGATACGCAGTATTTT
V gene: TRBV6-4
clone size: .
J gene: TRBJ2-3
D gene: .

CDR3 protein: CASSLGGLVRVGNEQFF
CDR3 DNA: TGCGCCAGCAGCTTGGGTGGACTAGTGAGAGTAGGGAATGAGCAGTTCTTC
V gene: TRBV5-1
clone size: .
J gene: TRBJ2-1
D gene: TRBD2

CDR3 protein: CASRDRVITGELFF
CDR3 DNA: TGCGCCAGCAGGGACAGGGTAATAACCGGGGAGCTGTTTTTT
V gene: TRBV4-1
clone size: .
J gene: TRBJ2-2
D gene: TRBD1

CDR3 protein: CASSLRTSNEQFF
CDR3 DNA: TGTGCCAGCAGCCTCCGGACTTCGAATGAGCAGTTCTTC
V gene: TRBV7-2
clone size: .
J gene: TRBJ2-1
D gene: .

CDR3 protein: CSVLSVGVTFSGSVETQYF
CDR3 DNA: TGCAGCGTTTTATCGGTCGGGGTCACCTTTAGCGGGAGCGTAGAGACCCAGTACTTC
V gene: TRBV29-1
clone size: .
J gene: TRBJ2-5
D gene: TRBD2

CDR3 protein: CASSLGGGYGYTF
CDR3 DNA: TGTGCCAGCAGCTTAGGAGGGGGCTATGGCTACACCTTC
V gene: TRBV7-8
clone size: .
J gene: TRBJ1-2
D gene: .

CDR3 protein: CASSLPGLALDTQYF
CDR3 DNA: TGTGCCAGCTCACTACCGGGACTAGCATTAGATACGCAGTATTTT
V gene: TRBV18
clone size: .
J gene: TRBJ2-3
D gene: TRBD2

CDR3 protein: CASSEGRIGNTIYF
CDR3 DNA: TGTGCCAGCAGTGAAGGCCGGATAGGAAACACCATATATTTT
V gene: TRBV2
clone size: .
J gene: TRBJ1-3
D gene: .

CDR3 protein: CAARPGLVWTYEQYF
CDR3 DNA: TGTGCCGCTCGCCCTGGACTAGTTTGGACCTACGAGCAGTACTTC
V gene: TRBV6-5
clone size: .
J gene: TRBJ2-7
D gene: TRBD2

CDR3 protein: CASSSTLASVPEGYTF
CDR3 DNA: TGTGCCAGCAGCTCAACCCTCGCTTCAGTTCCGGAGGGCTACACCTTC
V gene: TRBV7-9
clone size: .
J gene: TRBJ1-2
D gene: .

CDR3 protein: CASLLAVSSYNEQFF
CDR3 DNA: TGTGCCAGCCTACTAGCGGTAAGCTCCTACAATGAGCAGTTCTTC
V gene: TRBV28
clone size: .
J gene: TRBJ2-1
D gene: TRBD2

CDR3 protein: CASSELAPGLNTEAFF
CDR3 DNA: TGTGCCAGCAGTGAATTAGCCCCAGGGCTGAACACTGAAGCTTTCTTT
V gene: TRBV2
clone size: once
J gene: TRBJ1-1
D gene: .

CDR3 protein: CASSERGTGGLGGYTF
CDR3 DNA: TGTGCCAGCAGTGAAAGGGGGACAGGGGGCCTCGGTGGCTACACCTTC
V gene: TRBV2
clone size: .
J gene: TRBJ1-2
D gene: TRBD1

CDR3 protein: CAWRRAALAGNTIYF
CDR3 DNA: TGTGCCTGGAGGCGGGCCGCCTTGGCGGGAAACACCATATATTTT
V gene: TRBV30
clone size: .
J gene: TRBJ1-3
D gene: .

CDR3 protein: CASSPLTFTDSGISGANVLTF
CDR3 DNA: TGTGCCAGCTCACCACTGACCTTTACGGACAGCGGAATATCTGGGGCCAACGTCCTGACTTTC
V gene: TRBV18
clone size: .
J gene: TRBJ2-6
D gene: .

CDR3 protein: CASSIQGNTGNTIYF
CDR3 DNA: TGTGCCAGTAGTATCCAGGGGAATACTGGAAACACCATATATTTT
V gene: TRBV19
clone size: .
J gene: TRBJ1-3
D gene: .

CDR3 protein: CASSLPGAPLHF
CDR3 DNA: TGTGCCAGCAGTTTACCAGGGGCACCCCTCCACTTT
V gene: TRBV12-3/TRBV12-4
clone size: .
J gene: TRBJ1-6
D gene: .

CDR3 protein: CASSLTTGLGYTF
CDR3 DNA: TGTGCCAGCAGTTTAACCACGGGGTTGGGCTACACCTTC
V gene: TRBV27
clone size: .
J gene: TRBJ1-2
D gene: .

CDR3 protein: CASSEHGTVNTGELFF
CDR3 DNA: TGTGCCAGCAGTGAACACGGGACAGTGAACACCGGGGAGCTGTTTTTT
V gene: TRBV2
clone size: .
J gene: TRBJ2-2
D gene: TRBD1

CDR3 protein: CASSPHRTGANSGNTIYF
CDR3 DNA: TGCGCCAGCAGCCCCCACCGGACAGGGGCGAACTCTGGAAACACCATATATTTT
V gene: TRBV4-1
clone size: .
J gene: TRBJ1-3
D gene: TRBD1

CDR3 protein: CASSASGVYTGELFF
CDR3 DNA: TGTGCCAGCAGCGCATCCGGAGTTTACACCGGGGAGCTGTTTTTT
V gene: TRBV9
clone size: .
J gene: TRBJ2-2
D gene: .

CDR3 protein: CASSLTGQPSNEQYF
CDR3 DNA: TGTGCCAGCAGCTTAACTGGACAGCCCTCCAACGAGCAGTACTTC
V gene: TRBV5-4
clone size: .
J gene: TRBJ2-7
D gene: .

CDR3 protein: CAIKTTGDNSPLHF
CDR3 DNA: TGTGCCATCAAAACGACAGGAGATAATTCACCCCTCCACTTT
V gene: TRBV10-3
clone size: .
J gene: TRBJ1-6
D gene: .

CDR3 protein: CASSLGGGGETQYF
CDR3 DNA: TGTGCCAGCAGCTTAGGGGGGGGAGGGGAGACCCAGTACTTC
V gene: TRBV7-2
clone size: .
J gene: TRBJ2-5
D gene: TRBD2

CDR3 protein: CASSLFSGANTEAFF
CDR3 DNA: TGTGCCAGCAGCTTATTTTCGGGGGCGAACACTGAAGCTTTCTTT
V gene: TRBV7-2
clone size: .
J gene: TRBJ1-1
D gene: .

CDR3 protein: CASTPLGQNSYQPQHF
CDR3 DNA: TGTGCCAGCACCCCGTTGGGGCAAAATAGTTATCAGCCCCAGCATTTT
V gene: TRBV28
clone size: .
J gene: TRBJ1-5
D gene: .

CDR3 protein: CASSYRVGHGGYNEQFF
CDR3 DNA: TGTGCCAGCAGTTATAGAGTCGGACACGGAGGTTACAATGAGCAGTTCTTC
V gene: TRBV28
clone size: .
J gene: TRBJ2-1
D gene: .

CDR3 protein: CASTREAYGYTF
CDR3 DNA: TGTGCCAGTACCAGGGAAGCCTATGGCTACACCTTC
V gene: TRBV2
clone size: .
J gene: TRBJ1-2
D gene: .

CDR3 protein: CATNFVGGMGPEAFF
CDR3 DNA: TGTGCCACCAACTTCGTAGGTGGGATGGGTCCTGAAGCTTTCTTT
V gene: TRBV2
clone size: .
J gene: TRBJ1-1
D gene: .

CDR3 protein: CASSVRLAGGEQYF
CDR3 DNA: TGTGCCAGCAGCGTTAGACTAGCGGGAGGGGAGCAGTACTTC
V gene: TRBV9
clone size: .
J gene: TRBJ2-7
D gene: TRBD2

CDR3 protein: CASSPSGSKVNEQFF
CDR3 DNA: TGTGCCAGCAGTCCCAGCGGGAGTAAGGTTAATGAGCAGTTCTTC
V gene: TRBV2
clone size: .
J gene: TRBJ2-1
D gene: TRBD2

CDR3 protein: CASSYLNGGYNEQFF
CDR3 DNA: TGTGCCAGCAGTTACCTCAACGGGGGATACAATGAGCAGTTCTTC
V gene: TRBV6-2/TRBV6-3
clone size: .
J gene: TRBJ2-1
D gene: .

CDR3 protein: CASSDSSAGDTDTQYF
CDR3 DNA: TGTGCCAGCAGTGACTCATCGGCGGGAGACACAGATACGCAGTATTTT
V gene: TRBV6-4
clone size: .
J gene: TRBJ2-3
D gene: TRBD2

CDR3 protein: CASGLVTTRASRGDEQFF
CDR3 DNA: TGTGCTAGTGGTTTGGTAACAACCCGAGCCAGCCGGGGGGATGAGCAGTTCTTC
V gene: TRBV12-5
clone size: once
J gene: TRBJ2-1
D gene: TRBD2

CDR3 protein: CASSEGLNTGELFF
CDR3 DNA: TGTGCCAGCAGCGAGGGACTGAACACCGGGGAGCTGTTTTTT
V gene: TRBV5-5
clone size: .
J gene: TRBJ2-2
D gene: .

CDR3 protein: CSVVQGTGELFF
CDR3 DNA: TGCAGCGTTGTCCAGGGAACCGGGGAGCTGTTTTTT
V gene: TRBV29-1
clone size: .
J gene: TRBJ2-2
D gene: .

CDR3 protein: CASNHRVPNYGYTF
CDR3 DNA: TGTGCCAGCAACCACAGGGTCCCTAACTATGGCTACACCTTC
V gene: TRBV6-5
clone size: .
J gene: TRBJ1-2
D gene: .

CDR3 protein: CASSRTRAGARAQYF
CDR3 DNA: TGTGCCAGCAGTCGGACTAGAGCGGGGGCAAGAGCCCAGTACTTC
V gene: TRBV6-5
clone size: .
J gene: TRBJ2-5
D gene: TRBD2

CDR3 protein: CATSSTPGLASDEQFF
CDR3 DNA: TGTGCCACCAGCAGTACACCGGGACTAGCTTCCGATGAGCAGTTCTTC
V gene: TRBV15
clone size: .
J gene: TRBJ2-1
D gene: TRBD2

CDR3 protein: CASHRGGSYGYTF
CDR3 DNA: TGTGCCAGCCACCGAGGGGGCAGCTATGGCTACACCTTC
V gene: TRBV7-9
clone size: .
J gene: TRBJ1-2
D gene: TRBD1

CDR3 protein: CASSLRQGDNYGYTF
CDR3 DNA: TGTGCCAGCAGCCTTAGACAGGGTGATAACTATGGCTACACCTTC
V gene: TRBV11-3
clone size: .
J gene: TRBJ1-2
D gene: TRBD1

CDR3 protein: CASSLDRAAYNEKLFF
CDR3 DNA: TGTGCCAGCAGCTTGGACAGGGCAGCTTATAATGAAAAACTGTTTTTT
V gene: TRBV5-6
clone size: .
J gene: TRBJ1-4
D gene: .

CDR3 protein: CASSRTGTTILSGYTF
CDR3 DNA: TGTGCCAGCAGTCGGACCGGGACCACTATCTTGAGTGGCTACACCTTC
V gene: TRBV27
clone size: .
J gene: TRBJ1-2
D gene: .

CDR3 protein: CASSLDMNEQYF
CDR3 DNA: TGTGCCAGCAGCTTAGATATGAACGAGCAGTACTTC
V gene: TRBV11-2
clone size: .
J gene: TRBJ2-7
D gene: .

CDR3 protein: CASSKSGTGLAYEQYF
CDR3 DNA: TGTGCCAGCAGCAAATCCGGGACAGGGTTAGCCTACGAGCAGTACTTC
V gene: TRBV5-4
clone size: few
J gene: TRBJ2-7
D gene: TRBD1

CDR3 protein: CASSYSQSSGANVLTF
CDR3 DNA: TGTGCCAGCAGTTACTCGCAAAGCTCTGGGGCCAACGTCCTGACTTTC
V gene: TRBV6-6
clone size: .
J gene: TRBJ2-6
D gene: .

CDR3 protein: CASSQSIGDRGEKLFF
CDR3 DNA: TGCGCCAGCAGCCAAAGTATTGGGGACAGGGGCGAAAAACTGTTTTTT
V gene: TRBV4-1
clone size: .
J gene: TRBJ1-4
D gene: TRBD1